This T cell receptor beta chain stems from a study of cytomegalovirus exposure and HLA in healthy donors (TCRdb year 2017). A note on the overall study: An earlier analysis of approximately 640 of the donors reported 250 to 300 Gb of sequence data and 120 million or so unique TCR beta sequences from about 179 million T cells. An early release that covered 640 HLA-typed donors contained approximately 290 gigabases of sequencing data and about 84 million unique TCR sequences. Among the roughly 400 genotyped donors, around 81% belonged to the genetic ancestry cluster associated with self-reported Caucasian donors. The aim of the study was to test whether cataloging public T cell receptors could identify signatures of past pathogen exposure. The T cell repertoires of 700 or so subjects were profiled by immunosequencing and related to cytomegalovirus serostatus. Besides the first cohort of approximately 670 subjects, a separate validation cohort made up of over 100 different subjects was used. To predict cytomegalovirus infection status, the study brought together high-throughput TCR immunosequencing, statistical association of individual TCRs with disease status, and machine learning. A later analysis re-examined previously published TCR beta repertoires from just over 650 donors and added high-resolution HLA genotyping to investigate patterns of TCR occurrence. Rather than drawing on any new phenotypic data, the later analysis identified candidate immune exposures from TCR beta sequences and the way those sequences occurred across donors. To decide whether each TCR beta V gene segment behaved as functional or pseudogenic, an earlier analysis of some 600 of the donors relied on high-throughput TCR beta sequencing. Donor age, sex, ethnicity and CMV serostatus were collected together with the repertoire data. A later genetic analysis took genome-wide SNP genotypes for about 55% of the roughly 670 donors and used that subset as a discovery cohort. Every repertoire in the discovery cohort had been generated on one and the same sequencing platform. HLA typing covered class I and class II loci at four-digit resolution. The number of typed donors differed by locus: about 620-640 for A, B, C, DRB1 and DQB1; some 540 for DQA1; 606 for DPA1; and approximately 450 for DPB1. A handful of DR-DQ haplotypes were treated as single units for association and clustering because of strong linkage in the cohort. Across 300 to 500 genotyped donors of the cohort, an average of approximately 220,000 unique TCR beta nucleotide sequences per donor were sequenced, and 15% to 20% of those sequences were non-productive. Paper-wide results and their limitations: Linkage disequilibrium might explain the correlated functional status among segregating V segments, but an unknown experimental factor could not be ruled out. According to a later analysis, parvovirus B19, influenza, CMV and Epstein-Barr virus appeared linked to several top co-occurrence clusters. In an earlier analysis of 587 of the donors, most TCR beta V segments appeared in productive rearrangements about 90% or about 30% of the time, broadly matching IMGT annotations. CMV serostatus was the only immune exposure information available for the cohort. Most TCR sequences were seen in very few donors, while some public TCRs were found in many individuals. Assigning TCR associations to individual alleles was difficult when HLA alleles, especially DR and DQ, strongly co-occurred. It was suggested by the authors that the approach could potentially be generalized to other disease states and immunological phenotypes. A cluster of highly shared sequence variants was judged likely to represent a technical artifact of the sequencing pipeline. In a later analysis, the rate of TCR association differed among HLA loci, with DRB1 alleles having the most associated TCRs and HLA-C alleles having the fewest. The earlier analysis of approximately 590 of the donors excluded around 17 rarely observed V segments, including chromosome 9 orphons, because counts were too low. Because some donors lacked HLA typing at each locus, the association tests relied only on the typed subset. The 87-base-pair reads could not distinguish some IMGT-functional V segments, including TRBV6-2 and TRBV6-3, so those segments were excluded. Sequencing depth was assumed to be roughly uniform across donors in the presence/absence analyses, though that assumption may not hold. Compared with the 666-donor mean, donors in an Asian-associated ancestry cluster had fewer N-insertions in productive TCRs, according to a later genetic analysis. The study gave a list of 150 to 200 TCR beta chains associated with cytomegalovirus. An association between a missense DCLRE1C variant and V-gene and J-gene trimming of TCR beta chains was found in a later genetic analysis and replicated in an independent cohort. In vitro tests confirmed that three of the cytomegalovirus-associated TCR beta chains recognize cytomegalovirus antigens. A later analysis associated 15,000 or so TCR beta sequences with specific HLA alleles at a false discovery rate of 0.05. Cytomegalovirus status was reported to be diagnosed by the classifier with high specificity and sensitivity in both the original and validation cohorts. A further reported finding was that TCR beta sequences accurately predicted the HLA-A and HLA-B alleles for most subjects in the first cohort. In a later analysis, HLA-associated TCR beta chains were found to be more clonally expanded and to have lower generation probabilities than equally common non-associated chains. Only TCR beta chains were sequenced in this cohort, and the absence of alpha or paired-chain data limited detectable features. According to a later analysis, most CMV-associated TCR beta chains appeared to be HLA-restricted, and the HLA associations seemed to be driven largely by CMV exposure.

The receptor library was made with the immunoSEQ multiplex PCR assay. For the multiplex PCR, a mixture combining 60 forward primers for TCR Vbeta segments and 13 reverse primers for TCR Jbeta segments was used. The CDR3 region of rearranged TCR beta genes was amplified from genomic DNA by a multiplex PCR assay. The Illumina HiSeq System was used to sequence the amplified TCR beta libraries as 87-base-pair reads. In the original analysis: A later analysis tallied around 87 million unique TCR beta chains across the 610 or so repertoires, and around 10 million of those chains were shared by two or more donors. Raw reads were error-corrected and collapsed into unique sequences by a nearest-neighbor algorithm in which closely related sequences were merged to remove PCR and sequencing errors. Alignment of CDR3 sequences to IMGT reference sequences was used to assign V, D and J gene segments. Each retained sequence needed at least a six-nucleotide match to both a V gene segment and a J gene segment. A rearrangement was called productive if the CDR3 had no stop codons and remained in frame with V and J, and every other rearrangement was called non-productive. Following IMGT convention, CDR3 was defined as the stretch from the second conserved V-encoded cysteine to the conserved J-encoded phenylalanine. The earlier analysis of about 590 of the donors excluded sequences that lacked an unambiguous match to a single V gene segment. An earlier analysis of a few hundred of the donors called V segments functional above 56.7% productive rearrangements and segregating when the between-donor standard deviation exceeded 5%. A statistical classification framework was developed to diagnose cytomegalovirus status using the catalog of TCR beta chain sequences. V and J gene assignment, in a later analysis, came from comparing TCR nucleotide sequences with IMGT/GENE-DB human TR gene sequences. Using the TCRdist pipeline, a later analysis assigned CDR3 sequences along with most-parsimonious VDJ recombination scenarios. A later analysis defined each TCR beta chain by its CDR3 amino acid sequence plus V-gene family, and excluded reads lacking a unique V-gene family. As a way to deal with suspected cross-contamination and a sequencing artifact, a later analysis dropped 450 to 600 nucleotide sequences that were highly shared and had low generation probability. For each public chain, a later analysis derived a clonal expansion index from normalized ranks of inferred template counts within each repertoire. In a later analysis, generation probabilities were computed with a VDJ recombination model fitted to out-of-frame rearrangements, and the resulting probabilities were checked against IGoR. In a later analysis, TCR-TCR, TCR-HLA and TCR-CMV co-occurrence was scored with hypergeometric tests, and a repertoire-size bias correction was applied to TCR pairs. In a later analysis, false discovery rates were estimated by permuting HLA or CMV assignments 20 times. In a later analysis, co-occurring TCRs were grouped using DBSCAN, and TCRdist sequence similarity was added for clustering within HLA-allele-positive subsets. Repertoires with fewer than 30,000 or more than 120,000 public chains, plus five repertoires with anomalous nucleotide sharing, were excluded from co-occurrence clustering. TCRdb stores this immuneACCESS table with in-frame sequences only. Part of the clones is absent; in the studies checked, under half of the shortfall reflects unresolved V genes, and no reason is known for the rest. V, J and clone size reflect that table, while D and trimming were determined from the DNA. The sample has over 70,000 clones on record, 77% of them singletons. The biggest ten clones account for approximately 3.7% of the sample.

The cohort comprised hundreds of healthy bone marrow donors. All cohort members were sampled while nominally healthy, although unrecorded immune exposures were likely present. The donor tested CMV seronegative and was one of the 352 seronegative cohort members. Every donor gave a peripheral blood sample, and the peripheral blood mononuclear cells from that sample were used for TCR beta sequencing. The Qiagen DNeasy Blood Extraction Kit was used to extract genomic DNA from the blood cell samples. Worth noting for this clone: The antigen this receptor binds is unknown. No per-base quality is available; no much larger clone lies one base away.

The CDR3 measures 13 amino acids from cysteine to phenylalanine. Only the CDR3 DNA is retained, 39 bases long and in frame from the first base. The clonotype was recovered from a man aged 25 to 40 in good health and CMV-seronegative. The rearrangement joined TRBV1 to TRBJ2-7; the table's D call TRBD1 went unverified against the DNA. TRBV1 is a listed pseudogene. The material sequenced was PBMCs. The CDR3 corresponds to CTSSQGQHYEQYF. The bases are TGCACCAGCAGCCAGGGGCAACACTACGAGCAGTACTTC.